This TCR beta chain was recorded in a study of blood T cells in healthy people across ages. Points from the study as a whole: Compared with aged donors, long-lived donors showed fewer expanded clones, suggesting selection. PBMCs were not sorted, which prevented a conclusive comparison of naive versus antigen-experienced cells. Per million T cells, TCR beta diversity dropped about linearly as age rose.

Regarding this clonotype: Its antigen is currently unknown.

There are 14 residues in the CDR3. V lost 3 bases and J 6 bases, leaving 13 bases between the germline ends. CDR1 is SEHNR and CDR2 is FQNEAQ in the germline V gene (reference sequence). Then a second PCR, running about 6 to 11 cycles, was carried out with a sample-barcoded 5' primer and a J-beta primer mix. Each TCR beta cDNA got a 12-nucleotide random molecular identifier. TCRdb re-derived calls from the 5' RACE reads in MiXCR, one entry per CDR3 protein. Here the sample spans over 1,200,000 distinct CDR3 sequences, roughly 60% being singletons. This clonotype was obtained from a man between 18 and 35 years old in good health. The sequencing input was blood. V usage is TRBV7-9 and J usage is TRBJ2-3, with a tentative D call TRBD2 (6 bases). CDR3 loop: CASSLIAVQDTQYF. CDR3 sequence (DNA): TGTGCCAGCAGCTTGATAGCGGTACAGGATACGCAGTATTTT.